These T cell receptor beta chains were read from a single sample in a study of T-cell memory formation after mild COVID-19. TCRdb called the 5' RACE reads again in MiXCR, with one record for every CDR3 protein. The sample lists 200,000 to 250,000 distinct CDR3 sequences; 7.5% to 10% were seen once. What was sequenced was PBMCs or a T cell subset sorted from them (not recorded which). The receptors stem from a man aged 18 to 29 who had mild COVID-19 (a few samples of this study predate the infection). Cell type and time point are not known. Each CDR3 is given with its conserved first and last residue. The order of the fields is V gene, clone size, J gene, D gene, CDR3 protein, CDR3 DNA. D genes are given only for firm matches. Size is omitted from some rows. Given values are once, few, many or a class for expanded clones.

TRBV28	many	TRBJ2-1	TRBD2	CASVGGSSYNEQFF	TGTGCCAGCGTAGGCGGGAGCTCCTACAATGAGCAGTTCTTC
TRBV3-1	few	TRBJ2-3	TRBD2	CASSQVWASGGATDTQYF	TGTGCCAGCAGCCAAGTTTGGGCTAGCGGGGGGGCCACAGATACGCAGTATTTT
TRBV18	few	TRBJ1-4	-	CASSPMSAPTNEKLFF	TGTGCCAGCTCACCCATGTCCGCCCCAACTAATGAAAAACTGTTTTTT
TRBV7-3	-	TRBJ2-5	TRBD2	CASTRGRGPGETQYF	TGTGCCAGCACCCGGGGGAGGGGACCCGGTGAGACCCAGTACTTC
TRBV5-1	-	TRBJ2-3	-	CASMAGGVTDTQYF	TGCGCCAGCATGGCCGGCGGGGTCACAGATACGCAGTATTTT
TRBV6-2/TRBV6-3	few	TRBJ2-2	-	CASSPVPRTDTGELFF	TGTGCCAGCAGTCCCGTCCCCCGGACAGATACCGGGGAGCTGTTTTTT
TRBV4-1	-	TRBJ1-6	TRBD1	CASSQDRDREGLLHF	TGCGCCAGCAGCCAAGATCGGGACAGGGAGGGCTTGCTCCACTTT
TRBV10-3	few	TRBJ2-2	-	CATTGGPSEQAGELFF	TGTGCCACCACTGGGGGACCATCAGAACAGGCCGGGGAGCTGTTTTTT
TRBV6-5	-	TRBJ2-3	TRBD1	CASSQDRVTDTQYF	TGTGCCAGCAGTCAGGACAGGGTCACAGATACGCAGTATTTT
TRBV11-2	-	TRBJ2-3	TRBD1	CASSRGTYLDRGHSDTQYF	TGTGCCAGCAGCAGGGGGACCTATTTGGACAGGGGGCACTCAGATACGCAGTATTTT
TRBV20-1	-	TRBJ2-7	TRBD2	CSATPGLAGYEQYF	TGCAGTGCAACCCCCGGACTAGCGGGCTACGAGCAGTACTTC
TRBV11-2	many	TRBJ2-5	TRBD2	CASSLFAGDVETQYF	TGTGCCAGCAGCTTATTCGCGGGGGATGTTGAGACCCAGTACTTC
TRBV12-3/TRBV12-4	few	TRBJ1-5	-	CASSDTAGNQPQHF	TGTGCCAGCAGTGACACAGCAGGCAATCAGCCCCAGCATTTT
TRBV2	few	TRBJ2-1	TRBD2	CASSGLSGGHNEQFF	TGTGCCAGCAGTGGTCTCAGCGGGGGGCACAATGAGCAGTTCTTC
TRBV12-3/TRBV12-4	-	TRBJ2-5	TRBD1	CASSVTGGDQYF	TGTGCCAGCAGTGTGACAGGGGGGGACCAGTACTTC
TRBV4-3	-	TRBJ2-7	-	CASSQTDREGFYEQYF	TGCGCCAGCAGCCAGACAGACAGGGAGGGATTTTACGAGCAGTACTTC
TRBV3-1	-	TRBJ2-3	TRBD1	CASSQDWTGGFDTQYF	TGTGCCAGCAGCCAAGATTGGACAGGGGGCTTTGATACGCAGTATTTT
TRBV7-6	few	TRBJ2-1	-	CASSLAQWASSYNEQFF	TGTGCCAGCAGCTTAGCGCAGTGGGCTAGCTCCTACAATGAGCAGTTCTTC
TRBV30	-	TRBJ2-3	TRBD2	CAWSDPGLAGEHRLDTQYF	TGTGCCTGGAGTGACCCAGGACTAGCGGGGGAGCATCGGTTAGATACGCAGTATTTT
TRBV7-9	many	TRBJ2-7	-	CASSLAEGMRHEQYF	TGTGCCAGCAGCTTAGCAGAGGGGATGCGGCACGAGCAGTACTTC
TRBV29-1	few	TRBJ1-1	-	CSVATENTEAFF	TGCAGCGTGGCAACAGAGAACACTGAAGCTTTCTTT
TRBV4-2	-	TRBJ2-3	-	CASSQEPPSTDTQYF	TGTGCCAGCAGCCAAGAGCCCCCTTCCACAGATACGCAGTATTTT
TRBV7-2	-	TRBJ2-3	-	CASSFRGSADTQYF	TGTGCCAGCAGCTTCCGGGGTTCAGCAGATACGCAGTATTTT
TRBV5-6	many	TRBJ2-2	-	CASSSEKQGAGELFF	TGTGCCAGCAGCTCAGAGAAACAGGGCGCCGGGGAGCTGTTTTTT
TRBV6-5	-	TRBJ2-2	-	CASRRQTNTGELFF	TGTGCCAGCAGGAGGCAAACGAACACCGGGGAGCTGTTTTTT
TRBV5-8	few	TRBJ2-7	-	CASSFVGPAYEQYF	TGTGCCAGCAGCTTTGTGGGGCCCGCCTACGAGCAGTACTTC
TRBV7-9	few	TRBJ2-6	-	CASSLTRQGGAGANVLTF	TGTGCCAGCAGCTTGACGCGACAGGGAGGCGCTGGGGCCAACGTCCTGACTTTC
TRBV7-6	many	TRBJ1-5	-	CASSLTSMRGPQHF	TGTGCCAGCAGCTTAACCAGTATGAGGGGGCCCCAGCATTTT
TRBV30	-	TRBJ2-5	-	CAWSSGSGETQYF	TGTGCCTGGAGTTCCGGGAGCGGAGAGACCCAGTACTTC
TRBV2	-	TRBJ1-1	-	CASSEAIEAFF	TGTGCCAGCAGTGAAGCGATCGAAGCTTTCTTT
TRBV20-1	-	TRBJ1-2	-	CSARGQTNYGYTF	TGCAGTGCTAGAGGCCAGACTAACTATGGCTACACCTTC
TRBV9	few	TRBJ1-2	TRBD1	CASSATGEVGYTF	TGTGCCAGCAGCGCTACAGGGGAGGTTGGCTACACCTTC
TRBV9	-	TRBJ1-2	TRBD1	CASSVTGGSGYTF	TGTGCCAGCAGTGTAACAGGGGGCTCTGGCTACACCTTC
TRBV7-2	-	TRBJ2-7	TRBD1	CASSLMDRGTYEQYF	TGTGCCAGCAGCTTAATGGACAGGGGGACCTACGAGCAGTACTTC
TRBV5-6	few	TRBJ1-5	-	CASSWGQDQPQHF	TGTGCCAGCAGCTGGGGACAAGATCAGCCCCAGCATTTT
TRBV12-3/TRBV12-4	many	TRBJ2-3	TRBD1	CASSSRQGVADTQYF	TGTGCCAGCAGTTCCCGACAGGGGGTCGCAGATACGCAGTATTTT
TRBV7-8	-	TRBJ1-6	-	CASSLMIRTRLNSPLHF	TGTGCCAGCAGCTTAATGATCCGGACTAGGTTAAATTCACCCCTCCACTTT
TRBV11-1	-	TRBJ2-3	-	CASGWGVWSTDTQYF	TGTGCCAGCGGGTGGGGCGTGTGGAGCACAGATACGCAGTATTTT
TRBV7-9	few	TRBJ2-2	-	CASSPLLGPGELFF	TGTGCCAGCAGCCCTCTTTTAGGTCCCGGGGAGCTGTTTTTT
TRBV12-3/TRBV12-4	-	TRBJ1-1	TRBD1	CASTRNPGGAFF	TGTGCCAGCACCCGTAACCCAGGGGGAGCTTTCTTT
TRBV12-3/TRBV12-4	-	TRBJ1-5	TRBD1	CASSLGQGSINNQPQHF	TGTGCCAGCAGTCTGGGACAGGGGTCAATAAACAATCAGCCCCAGCATTTT
TRBV7-2	few	TRBJ1-2	-	CASSSAGANYGYTF	TGTGCCAGCAGTTCAGCGGGGGCTAACTATGGCTACACCTTC
TRBV6-6	-	TRBJ1-5	-	CASSTGTLNQPQHF	TGTGCCAGCAGTACGGGGACTCTAAATCAGCCCCAGCATTTT
TRBV20-1	few	TRBJ2-3	TRBD2	CSARRGASTDTQYF	TGCAGTGCTAGGCGGGGGGCCAGCACAGATACGCAGTATTTT
TRBV12-3/TRBV12-4	few	TRBJ1-1	-	CASSLGYEAFF	TGTGCCAGCAGTCTTGGTTATGAAGCTTTCTTT
TRBV20-1	-	TRBJ1-2	-	CSARDLPGVYGYTF	TGCAGTGCTAGAGATCTTCCAGGGGTCTATGGCTACACCTTC
TRBV6-5	few	TRBJ2-5	-	CASSYYKEETQYF	TGTGCCAGCAGTTACTACAAAGAGGAGACCCAGTACTTC
TRBV4-1	few	TRBJ1-4	-	CASSRVTIEKLFF	TGCGCCAGCAGCCGAGTCACGATCGAAAAACTGTTTTTT
TRBV10-3	once	TRBJ1-3	-	CAISESTGGSGNTIYF	TGTGCCATCAGTGAGTCGACGGGGGGCTCTGGAAACACCATATATTTT
TRBV12-3/TRBV12-4	-	TRBJ2-2	-	CASSLGFGELFF	TGTGCCAGCAGTTTAGGGTTCGGGGAGCTGTTTTTT
TRBV29-1	-	TRBJ1-5	-	CSVGPPGESQHF	TGCAGCGTAGGACCCCCAGGGGAGTCCCAGCATTTT
TRBV6-5	-	TRBJ2-7	TRBD1	CASTPETGGYEQYF	TGTGCCAGCACCCCCGAGACAGGGGGCTACGAGCAGTACTTC
TRBV4-1	-	TRBJ1-2	-	CASSQDERGPNYGYTF	TGCGCCAGCAGCCAAGACGAAAGGGGACCTAACTATGGCTACACCTTC
TRBV6-1	-	TRBJ2-7	-	CASRLQGGHYEQYF	TGTGCCAGCAGGCTACAGGGGGGGCACTACGAGCAGTACTTC
TRBV5-5	few	TRBJ1-2	TRBD1	CASSQSPGDRGNYGYTF	TGTGCCAGCAGCCAATCGCCGGGGGACAGGGGAAACTATGGCTACACCTTC
TRBV15	-	TRBJ1-4	-	CATSKMGGEKLFF	TGTGCCACCAGCAAGATGGGTGGGGAAAAACTGTTTTTT
TRBV15	-	TRBJ2-1	TRBD2	CATSTPSGVSYNEQFF	TGTGCCACCAGCACCCCTAGCGGGGTCTCCTACAATGAGCAGTTCTTC
TRBV7-2	-	TRBJ1-4	TRBD1	CASSYQSWTGNEKLFF	TGTGCCAGCAGTTATCAATCTTGGACAGGGAATGAAAAACTGTTTTTT
TRBV6-5	many	TRBJ2-2	-	CASSFSNTGELFF	TGTGCCAGCAGTTTCTCGAACACCGGGGAGCTGTTTTTT
TRBV30	few	TRBJ1-2	-	CAWSVGVWRYTF	TGTGCCTGGAGTGTAGGGGTCTGGCGCTACACCTTC